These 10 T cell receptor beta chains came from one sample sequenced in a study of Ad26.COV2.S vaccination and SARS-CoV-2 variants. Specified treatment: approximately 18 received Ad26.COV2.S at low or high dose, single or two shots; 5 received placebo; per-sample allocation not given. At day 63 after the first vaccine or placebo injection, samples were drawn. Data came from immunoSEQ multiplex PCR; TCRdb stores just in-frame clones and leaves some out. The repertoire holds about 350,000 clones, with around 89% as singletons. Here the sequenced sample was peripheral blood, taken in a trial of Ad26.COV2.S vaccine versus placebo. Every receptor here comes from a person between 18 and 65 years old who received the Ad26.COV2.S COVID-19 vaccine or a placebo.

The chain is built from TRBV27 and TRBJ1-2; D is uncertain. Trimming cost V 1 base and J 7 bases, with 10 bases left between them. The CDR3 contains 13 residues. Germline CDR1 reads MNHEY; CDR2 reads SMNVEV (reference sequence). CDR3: CASSLFMGSGYTF. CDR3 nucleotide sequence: TGTGCCAGCAGTTTATTTATGGGAAGTGGCTACACCTTC.

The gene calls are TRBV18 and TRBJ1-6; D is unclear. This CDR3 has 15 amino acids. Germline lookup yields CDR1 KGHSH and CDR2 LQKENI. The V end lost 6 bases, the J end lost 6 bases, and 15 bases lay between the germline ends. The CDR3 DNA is TGTGCCAGCTCCGAATCGGCAGAATCTAATTCACCCCTCCACTTT. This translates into CASSESAESNSPLHF.

CDR3 protein: CASSINPDSFFSGANVLTF. CDR3 coding DNA: TGTGCCAGTAGTATAAATCCCGACAGCTTCTTCTCTGGGGCCAACGTCCTGACTTTC. The chain uses TRBV19 and TRBJ2-6; possible D gene TRBD1, 5 bases. Trimming stripped 2 bases from V and 0 bases from J, with 17 bases between. The CDR3 extends over 19 amino acids. The germline CDR1 and CDR2 sequences are LNHDA and SQIVND (reference sequence).

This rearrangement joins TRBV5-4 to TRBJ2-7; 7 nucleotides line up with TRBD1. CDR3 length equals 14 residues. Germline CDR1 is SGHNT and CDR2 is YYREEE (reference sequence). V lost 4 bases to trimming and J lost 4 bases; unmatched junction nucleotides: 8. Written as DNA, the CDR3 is TGTGCCAGCAGCCCTACAGGGGCGCGGTACGAGCAGTACTTC. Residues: CASSPTGARYEQYF. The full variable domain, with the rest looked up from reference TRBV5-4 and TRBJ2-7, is ETGVTQSPTHLIKTRGQQVTLRCSSQSGHNTVSWYQQALGQGPQFIFQYYREEENGRGNFPPRFSGLQFPNYSSELNVNALELDDSALYLCASSPTGARYEQYFGPGTRLTVT.

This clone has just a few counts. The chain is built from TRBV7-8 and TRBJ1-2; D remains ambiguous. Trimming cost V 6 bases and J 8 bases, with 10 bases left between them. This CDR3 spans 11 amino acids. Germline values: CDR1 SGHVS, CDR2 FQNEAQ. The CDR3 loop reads CASREGGGYTF. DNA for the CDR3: TGTGCCAGCAGGGAGGGTGGCGGCTACACCTTC.

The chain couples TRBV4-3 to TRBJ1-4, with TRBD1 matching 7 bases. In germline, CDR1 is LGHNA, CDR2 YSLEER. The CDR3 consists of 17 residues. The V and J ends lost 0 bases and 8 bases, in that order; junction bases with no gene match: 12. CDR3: CASSQDGHRGIEEKLFF. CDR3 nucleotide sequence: TGCGCCAGCAGCCAAGATGGTCACAGGGGTATTGAGGAAAAACTGTTTTTT.

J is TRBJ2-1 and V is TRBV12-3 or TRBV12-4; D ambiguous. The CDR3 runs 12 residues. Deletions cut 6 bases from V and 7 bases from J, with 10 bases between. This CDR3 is CASRPQTNEQFF. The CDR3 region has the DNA TGTGCCAGCAGACCGCAGACGAATGAGCAGTTCTTC.

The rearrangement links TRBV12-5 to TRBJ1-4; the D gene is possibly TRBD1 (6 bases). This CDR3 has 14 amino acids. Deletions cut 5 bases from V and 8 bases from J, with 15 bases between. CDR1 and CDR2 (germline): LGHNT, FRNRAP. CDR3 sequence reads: CASGMDSPREKLFF. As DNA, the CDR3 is TGTGCTAGTGGTATGGACAGCCCAAGGGAAAAACTGTTTTTT.

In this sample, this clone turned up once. CDR3 residues: CASSYTGVEQYF. The CDR3 DNA reads as TGTGCCAGCAGTTATACAGGGGTCGAGCAGTACTTC. The chain combines TRBV2 with TRBJ2-7; TRBD1 aligns across 7 bases. Trimming at V came to 5 bases and at J to 6 bases, leaving 4 bases not matched to a gene. The CDR3 has 12 residues. Germline CDR1 and CDR2: SNHLY and FYNNEI.

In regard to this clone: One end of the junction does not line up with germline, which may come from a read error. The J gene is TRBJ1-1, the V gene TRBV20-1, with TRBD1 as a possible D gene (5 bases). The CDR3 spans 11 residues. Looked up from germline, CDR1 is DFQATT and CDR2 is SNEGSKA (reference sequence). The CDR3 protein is CSASIGGALGF. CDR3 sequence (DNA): TGCAGTGCTAGCATCGGAGGGGCCCTAGGCTTT.